The sequence of this T cell receptor (beta chain) was determined in a study of spatial heterogeneity in lung cancer. General observations from the study: One measure, the expanded intratumoral alpha and beta TCR count, tracked tumor mutation counts. As ubiquitous and regional nonsynonymous mutations varied, counts of ubiquitous and regional expanded TCRs tracked them, respectively.

Noted time point: sample taken at primary tumor resection. Whole RNA was taken from tumor, nontumor lung or frozen PBMC; it was then sequenced unsorted. TCRdb ran MiXCR on the 5' RACE reads and lists one entry per CDR3 protein. The sample carries some 96,000 distinct CDR3 sequences, around 4.8% recorded once. This CDR3 is built from 14 residues. Trimming left V 5 bases short and J 7 bases short, with 14 bases between. Looked up from germline, CDR1 is SGHAT and CDR2 is FQNNGV. This clonotype was counted many times. What it binds is not known. This clonotype originated in a male donor with early-stage non-small cell lung cancer. This sample comprised lung tumor tissue, obtained at surgery. The chain combines TRBV11-2 with TRBJ1-4; D unclear. CDR3 protein: CASSPLGIREKLFF. CDR3 bases: TGTGCCAGCAGCCCGTTAGGGATACGTGAAAAACTGTTTTTT. Drawing the rest from reference TRBV11-2 and TRBJ1-4, the complete variable domain is EAGVAQSPRYKIIEKRQSVAFWCNPISGHATLYWYQQILGQGPKLLIQFQNNGVVDDSQLPKDRFSAERLKGVDSTLKIQPAKLEDSAVYLCASSPLGIREKLFFGSGTQLSVL.